This TCR beta chain was recovered during a study of shared clonotypes between healthy human individuals. Study-wide results and limits: Among the subsets, naive ones generally showed larger estimated richness than memory ones. The naive CD4 repertoires of several donors were compared, and around 5.1% of clonotypes were shared.

J was trimmed by 8 bases and V by 5 bases; bases with no gene match: 5. Germline V gene data show CDR1 as SEHNR and CDR2 as FQNEAQ (reference sequence). CDR3 length: 14 amino acids. On this clone itself: Its matching antigen is unknown.

The study drew all its donors from Caucasian adults living in Nashville, Tennessee. The authors split each subset's genomic DNA evenly across several immunoSEQ plates. Sequenced by immunoSEQ multiplex PCR; TCRdb stores in-frame clones only, minus some. The repertoire includes fewer than 2.5 million clones, 80% to 95% of them detected once, and 0.36% sits in the top ten. This TCR was recovered from a man in his late teens or twenties in good health. Some clones in this sample may be carry-over from other donors' samples. J is TRBJ1-4 and V is TRBV7-9; the match to TRBD1 covers 10 bases. Sequences were obtained from naive CD4+ T cells from PBMCs. The subset: CD45RA+ positively selected. This CDR3 reads CASSPWTGGEKLFF. CDR3 nucleotides: TGTGCCAGCAGCCCATGGACAGGGGGGGAAAAACTGTTTTTT. Supplemented by reference TRBV7-9 and TRBJ1-4, the full variable domain reads DTGVSQNPRHKITKRGQNVTFRCDPISEHNRLYWYRQTLGQGPEFLTYFQNEAQLEKSRLLSDRFSAERPKGSFSTLEIQRTEQGDSAMYLCASSPWTGGEKLFFGSGTQLSVL.